One sample yielded the 5 T cell receptor beta chains listed below, sequenced in a study of blood T cell repertoires in COVID-19. Sequencing used immunoSEQ multiplex PCR; TCRdb keeps in-frame clones, though not all of them. The sample shows roughly 200,000 clones, about 81% of them seen only once. The specimen was peripheral blood. The receptors originated from a woman aged 80 or older with COVID-19, enrolled during active disease.

The chain is built from TRBV19 and TRBJ1-1; 10 positions match TRBD1. Per germline, CDR1 LNHDA and CDR2 SQIVND (reference sequence). This CDR3 spans 12 amino acids. Trimming removed 10 bases from V and 6 bases from J; junction bases left unmatched: 5. CDR3 in DNA: TGTGCCACTCGACAGGGGGCGGCTGAAGCTTTCTTT. As protein: CATRQGAAEAFF.

This rearrangement joins TRBV6-1 to TRBJ1-3; D gene uncertain. V gave up 1 base and J gave up 0 bases, with 4 bases separating them. This CDR3 contains 14 residues. Germline V CDR1 and CDR2: MNHNS, SASEGT. This CDR3 reads CASSEVHSGNTIYF. CDR3 nucleotide sequence: TGTGCCAGCAGTGAAGTCCACTCTGGAAACACCATATATTTT.

As DNA, the CDR3 is TGTGCCAGCAGCTTTGGGGGGATCTCTGGAAACACCATATATTTT. Its protein product is CASSFGGISGNTIYF. The genes are TRBV5-4 and TRBJ1-3; tentative D call: TRBD1 (5 bases). Per the germline V gene, CDR1 is SGHNT and CDR2 is YYREEE (reference sequence). The CDR3 extends over 15 amino acids. V lost 2 bases and J lost 0, with 9 bases in between.

The chain links TRBV7-9 to TRBJ1-1; a weak D match, TRBD1 (5 bases). Germline CDR1 is SEHNR and CDR2 is FQNEAQ (reference sequence). CDR3 length equals 13 residues. V was pared by 5 bases and J by 1 base, with 8 bases between. In DNA, the CDR3 is TGTGCCAGCAGCCGGACAAGGAACACTGAAGCTTTCTTT. Its protein is CASSRTRNTEAFF.

The rearrangement joins TRBV18 to TRBJ2-1; D is perhaps TRBD2 (6 bases). Germline-derived CDR1 and CDR2 are KGHSH and LQKENI. The ends were cut back, 0 bases at V and 9 bases at J, with 18 bases in the middle. The CDR3 is 16 residues long. CDR3 amino acids: CASSPPWTKNLGEQFF. CDR3 nucleotides: TGTGCCAGCTCACCACCGTGGACTAAGAATTTGGGTGAGCAGTTCTTC.